The clone carrying this TCR beta chain was recorded many times. Its antigen is not known. The data are from a study of CD8 T cells in ankylosing spondylitis. General study points: In ankylosing spondylitis blood, a motif of seven to nine highly homologous TCR beta variants appeared characteristic.

TCRdb independently ran MiXCR on the 5' RACE reads; one entry per CDR3 protein. Among some 240,000 distinct CDR3 sequences, roughly 8.6% were seen once, and the ten largest hold around 7%. The sequencing input was blood, either unsorted or a sorted T cell fraction (not recorded which). This TCR was sampled from a male donor with ankylosing spondylitis or in good health (not recorded which).

CDR3 sequence: CASSFGQVKETQYF. The CDR3 DNA reads TGTGCCAGCAGCTTTGGACAGGTGAAAGAGACCCAGTACTTC. The J gene is TRBJ2-5, the V gene TRBV5-6; the match to TRBD1 covers 7 bases. The CDR3 is 14 amino acids. The J segment lost 3 bases and the V segment lost 2 bases, leaving 4 bases of the junction unmatched. CDR1 SGHDT and CDR2 YYEEEE come from the germline V gene. The whole variable domain, filled in from reference TRBV5-6 and TRBJ2-5, reads DAGVTQSPTHLIKTRGQQVTLRCSPKSGHDTVSWYQQALGQGPQFIFQYYEEEERQRGNFPDRFSGHQFPNYSSELNVNALLLGDSALYLCASSFGQVKETQYFGPGTRLLVL.